The clone carrying this T cell receptor beta chain was observed at least ten times. V shed 0 bases and J 2 bases; nucleotides not matched to a gene: 4. Germline V gives CDR1 LNHNV, CDR2 YYDKDF (reference sequence). This CDR3 region has 15 residues. The sample is drawn from a study of T cells in Graves' hyperthyroidism and ophthalmopathy. RNA transcripts served as the template for amplifying TCR beta CDR3 regions. HTBI primers were the set used in a first-round RT-PCR of the TCR CDR3. Using its own MiXCR run on the multiplex PCR reads, TCRdb lists one record per CDR3 protein. The profile shows about 350,000 distinct CDR3 sequences, approximately 18% of them singletons. Ophthalmopathy cases met thresholds of Clinical Activity Score at least 3, NOSPECS grade at least 4 and duration under 3 months.

Sequences were obtained from blood. The TCR comes from a woman aged 40-49 years with Graves' ophthalmopathy. The chain links TRBV15 to TRBJ2-7, with 7 positions matching TRBD2. The CDR3 coding sequence is TGTGCCACCAGCAGAGAGGGGGGGAGGACCTACGAGCAGTACTTC. Translated: CATSREGGRTYEQYF.